This T cell receptor beta chain emerged from a study of T cell repertoires in cytomegalovirus infection. The overall study: CMV infection together with matching HLA type was indicated by public TCR beta signatures.

General observations from the study: Summed frequency of public TCR beta families distinguished CMV carriers with the relevant HLA.

At least ten counts were recorded for this clonotype. Its matching antigen is unknown. In TCRdb, the reads were re-called with MiXCR into one record per CDR3 protein. The table lists roughly 860,000 distinct CDR3 sequences, approximately 32% of them singletons. Per the germline V gene, CDR1 is SEHNR and CDR2 is FQNEAQ (reference sequence). The length of the CDR3 is 13 residues. V lost 5 bases to trimming and J lost 14 bases, with 21 bases between them. This receptor was identified in a human donor in good health (CMV status not recorded). Some clones in this sample may be carry-over from other donors' samples. The specimen was cultured CD8+ T cells from PBMCs, collected from culture after CMV antigen stimulation. The V gene is TRBV7-9, the J gene TRBJ1-1; no clear D gene. The CDR3 sequence is CASSHDTSTGEFF. The DNA of the CDR3 is TGTGCCAGCAGCCATGACACGAGCACTGGGGAATTCTTT.